A selection of T cell receptor beta chains follows, all from one sample in a study of cytomegalovirus exposure and HLA in healthy donors. Method: immunoSEQ multiplex PCR; TCRdb's copy keeps in-frame clones and lacks some. The table shows about 65,000 clones, with just over 90% occurring only once. The sample was PBMCs. The receptors stem from a woman aged 18-30 years in good health and CMV-seronegative. Both conserved end residues are part of each CDR3. The D gene is left open where the match is weak. The size field is filled for only some rows; it gives once, few, many or a size class.

j_call | d_call | clone_size | v_call | cdr3_nt | cdr3_aa
TRBJ2-7 | TRBD2 | - | TRBV11-3 | TGTGCCAGCGGACTAGCAATAACCTACGAGCAGTACTTC | CASGLAITYEQYF
TRBJ2-2 | - | - | TRBV7-9 | TGTGCCAGCTGCTACCTTCCAGCGGAAAACACCGGGGAGCTGTTTTTT | CASCYLPAENTGELFF
TRBJ1-1 | - | - | TRBV10-1 | TGCGCCAGCAGTGAAGGAGGTACTGAAGCTTTCTTT | CASSEGGTEAFF
TRBJ2-7 | - | - | TRBV6-4 | TGTGCCAGCAGTGACTCCTTGGACAGCACCTACGAGCAGTACTTC | CASSDSLDSTYEQYF
TRBJ2-2 | - | - | TRBV6-4 | TGTGCCAGCAGTGACGCGCGCACCGGGGAGCTGTTTTTT | CASSDARTGELFF
TRBJ1-2 | - | - | TRBV29-1 | TGCAGCGCCGTATCGACATCCACGGCGATCGACGGCTACACCTTC | CSAVSTSTAIDGYTF
TRBJ2-7 | - | - | TRBV9 | TGTGCCAGCAGCTCAACCATCACTAGTTCACGCTACGAGCAGTACTTC | CASSSTITSSRYEQYF
TRBJ1-3 | - | - | TRBV6-5 | TGTGCCAGCAGTTACTCGTCCGCGGGTCCTGGAAACACCATATATTTT | CASSYSSAGPGNTIYF
TRBJ1-3 | - | - | TRBV28 | TGTGCCAGCAGTTTATTCCCTCCCGGGACTGGAAACACCATATATTTT | CASSLFPPGTGNTIYF
TRBJ1-4 | TRBD1 | once | TRBV2 | TGTGCCAGCAGTGAAGGGTGGACAGGCCCCGGGAAACTGTTTTTT | CASSEGWTGPGKLFF
TRBJ2-7 | - | few | TRBV4-1 | TGCGCCAGCAGCCAAGACCCCGGACTACGCCCTTCACCCGAGCAGTACTTC | CASSQDPGLRPSPEQYF
TRBJ2-2 | - | once | TRBV6-1 | TGTGCCAGCAGTGAAGTTTACGGTAGCACCGGGGAGCTGTTTTTT | CASSEVYGSTGELFF
TRBJ1-4 | - | - | TRBV7-2 | TGTGCCAGCACCCTAGGGGGTTATGAAAAACTGTTTTTT | CASTLGGYEKLFF
TRBJ2-1 | - | - | TRBV7-3 | TGTGCCAGCAGCTTAGAGGGAAATGAGCAGTTCTTC | CASSLEGNEQFF
TRBJ1-2 | TRBD1 | once | TRBV7-8 | TGTGCCAGCATCCTAGGACAGGGGGCGTACTATGGCTACACCTTC | CASILGQGAYYGYTF
TRBJ1-5 | TRBD1 | - | TRBV6-1 | TGTGCCAGCAGTAACAGGGGACGCAATCAGCCCCAGCATTTT | CASSNRGRNQPQHF
TRBJ2-3 | TRBD2 | - | TRBV7-3 | TGTGCCAGCAGTCCCAAGCGGGGGCCCACAGATACGCAGTATTTT | CASSPKRGPTDTQYF
TRBJ2-5 | - | - | TRBV6-1 | TGTGCCAGCAGTGGACTAACGTCCTACCAAGAGACCCAGTACTTC | CASSGLTSYQETQYF
TRBJ2-3 | TRBD1 | - | TRBV5-1 | TGCGCCAGCAGCGGGACAGGGCGGGAGACAGATACGCAGTATTTT | CASSGTGRETDTQYF
TRBJ2-7 | TRBD1 | - | TRBV29-1 | TGCAGCGTTGAAGGAATCGGGACAGGGGGATACGAGCAGTACTTC | CSVEGIGTGGYEQYF
TRBJ2-2 | TRBD1 | - | TRBV19 | TGTGCCAGTAGTGGTACGCGGGACAGGGGAGCCGGGGAGCTGTTTTTT | CASSGTRDRGAGELFF
TRBJ2-7 | - | - | TRBV6-6 | TGTGCCAGCAGTTACCCCCCCGGCAGGGGCAACGAGCAGTACTTC | CASSYPPGRGNEQYF
TRBJ2-7 | TRBD1 | - | TRBV5-5 | TGTGCCAGCAGCTGGCCCGGGACAGGGGCAGAGTACGAGCAGTACTTC | CASSWPGTGAEYEQYF
TRBJ2-2 | - | - | TRBV27 | TGTGCCAGCAAGGATGGGGGCCTGGGCACCGGGGAGCTGTTTTTT | CASKDGGLGTGELFF
TRBJ2-7 | - | - | TRBV28 | TGTGCCAGCAGCCAGGGCGGGGCGAACTCCTACGAGCAGTACTTC | CASSQGGANSYEQYF
TRBJ2-1 | TRBD1 | - | TRBV19 | TGTGCCAGTAGTACTGGGACAGGAAGGGGCTACAATGAGCAGTTCTTC | CASSTGTGRGYNEQFF
TRBJ1-4 | - | - | TRBV6-6 | TGTGCCAGCACTTTTCTATTTAATGAAAAACTGTTTTTT | CASTFLFNEKLFF
TRBJ2-7 | TRBD1 | - | TRBV5-1 | TGCGCCAGCAGGCGGGGACAGGGGTCCCACGAGCAGTACTTC | CASRRGQGSHEQYF